These 29 T cell receptor beta chains share one sample of origin, sequenced in a study of blood T cell repertoires in COVID-19 (dated by TCRdb to the early 2020s). The receptor library was made with the immunoSEQ multiplex PCR assay. Entries here come from immuneACCESS through TCRdb and include only in-frame sequences with V and J called. Some clones fail to appear in such tables; in the studies checked, an unresolved V gene covers under half of the shortfall, and the cause of the remainder is unknown. The sample table records about 260,000 clones; approximately 79% of these occur just once. The leading ten clones occupy approximately 4.3% of the sample. The sample was PBMCs or T cells enriched from blood (not recorded which). These receptor sequences come from a man aged 25 to 45 with acute COVID-19.

This chain connects TRBV5-1 to TRBJ1-2; no definite D call. This CDR3 spans 15 amino acids. CDR1 and CDR2 from the germline V gene are SGHRS and YFSETQ. V was trimmed by 4 bases and J by 3 bases, leaving 16 bases between them. The CDR3 bases are TGCGCCAGCAGCGTTGGGGAGCAGGTAGACTATGGCTACACCTTC. This encodes CASSVGEQVDYGYTF. The full variable domain, in which reference TRBV5-1 and TRBJ1-2 provide the parts outside the CDR3, is KAGVTQTPRYLIKTRGQQVTLSCSPISGHRSVSWYQQTPGQGLQFLFEYFSETQRNKGNFPGRFSGRQFSNSRSEMNVSTLELGDSALYLCASSVGEQVDYGYTFGSGTRLTVV.

The genes are TRBV6-5 and TRBJ2-7; 7 bases are a match to TRBD2. From germline, CDR1 is MNHEY and CDR2 SVGAGI. V shed 10 bases and J 3 bases; nucleotides not matched to a gene: 9. The CDR3 consists of 13 residues. The CDR3 DNA sequence: TGTGCCACCCGGATGGCGGGAGACTACGAGCAGTACGTC. Translated: CATRMAGDYEQYV.

CDR3 sequence (DNA): TGTGCCAGCAGCTTAGAGGGGGGGCTAGCGGGAGGGAATGAGCAGTTCTTC. Its translation is CASSLEGGLAGGNEQFF. The gene calls are TRBV7-9 and TRBJ2-1; 12 nucleotides agree with TRBD2. After removal of 1 base from V and 7 bases from J, the junction contained 8 bases not matched to a gene. Germline V gene lookup returns CDR1 SEHNR and CDR2 FQNEAQ (reference sequence). This CDR3 is 17 amino acids long.

The rearrangement joins TRBV29-1 to TRBJ2-6, with D hard to call. The CDR3 sequence is 12 residues long. The germline gives CDR1 SQVTM, CDR2 ANQGSEA. V gave up 4 bases and J gave up 3 bases, with 4 bases separating them. This CDR3 is CSVAYGANVLTF. DNA for the CDR3: TGCAGCGTTGCCTATGGGGCCAACGTCCTGACTTTC. The variable domain in full, completed from reference TRBV29-1 and TRBJ2-6, reads SAVISQKPSRDICQRGTSLTIQCQVDSQVTMMFWYRQQPGQSLTLIATANQGSEATYESGFVIDKFPISRPNLTFSTLTVSNMSPEDSSIYLCSVAYGANVLTFGAGSRLTVL.

Turning to this clone: Other DNA sequences in the sample encode the same CDR3. V gene TRBV19 combines with J gene TRBJ1-6, with 9 bases identical to TRBD1. Per germline, CDR1 LNHDA and CDR2 SQIVND (reference sequence). The V segment lost 5 bases and the J segment 10 bases; nucleotides outside the gene matches: 3. The CDR3 sequence is 13 residues long. CDR3 sequence reads: CASSGDRVSPLHF. The CDR3 DNA sequence: TGTGCCAGTAGTGGGGACAGGGTGTCACCCCTCCACTTT. Drawing the rest from reference TRBV19 and TRBJ1-6, the complete variable domain is DGGITQSPKYLFRKEGQNVTLSCEQNLNHDAMYWYRQDPGQGLRLIYYSQIVNDFQKGDIAEGYSVSREKKESFPLTVTSAQKNPTAFYLCASSGDRVSPLHFGNGTRLTVT.

This chain connects TRBV6-1 to TRBJ1-1; TRBD1 aligns across 7 bases. Germline CDR1 MNHNS, CDR2 SASEGT. V was clipped by 3 bases and J by 1 base; unmatched bases: 17. The CDR3 sequence is 19 residues long. The chain's CDR3 is CASSDAPGQNLGGNTEAFF. CDR3 nucleotides: TGTGCCAGCAGTGATGCTCCGGGACAGAACCTGGGTGGGAACACTGAAGCTTTCTTT.

The chain uses TRBV6-5 and TRBJ2-2, with 7 bases lining up with TRBD1. V was clipped by 6 bases and J by 5 bases; unmatched bases: 6. The CDR3 is 14 amino acids. CDR1 and CDR2 from the germline V gene are MNHEY and SVGAGI. The CDR3 is CASRNRGYTGELFF. CDR3 bases: TGTGCCAGCAGAAACAGGGGCTATACCGGGGAGCTGTTTTTT.

The V call is TRBV7-8, the J call TRBJ2-1, with 14 positions matching TRBD2. J was trimmed by 9 bases and V by 3 bases; bases with no gene match: 1. Germline V gene data show CDR1 as SGHVS and CDR2 as FQNEAQ. The CDR3 is 14 amino acids. CDR3 protein: CASSLGTSGSEQFF. DNA for the CDR3: TGTGCCAGCAGCTTGGGGACTAGCGGGAGTGAGCAGTTCTTC.

V is TRBV27 and J is TRBJ2-7, with D perhaps TRBD2 (5 bases). The germline CDR1 and CDR2 sequences are MNHEY and SMNVEV (reference sequence). This CDR3 is 13 amino acids long. V dropped 2 bases and J dropped 7 bases, with 12 bases sitting between them. This CDR3 reads CASSLVGVGEQYV. CDR3 in DNA: TGTGCCAGCAGTTTAGTGGGAGTAGGGGAGCAGTACGTC.

In DNA form, the CDR3 reads TGTGCCAGCAGTTACTCGATAACAGGGTTGGGCTACACCTTC. The encoded protein is CASSYSITGLGYTF. The V gene is TRBV6-5, the J gene TRBJ1-2; maybe TRBD1 (6 bases). Germline loops: CDR1 MNHEY, CDR2 SVGAGI. V dropped 0 bases and J dropped 8 bases, with 13 bases sitting between them. The CDR3 spans 14 residues.

In this sample, this clone turned up once. V usage is TRBV24-1 and J usage is TRBJ2-3; 12 bases are a match to TRBD1. This CDR3 region has 19 residues. V shed 4 bases, J shed 0 bases, and the junction held 10 bases outside the gene matches. Germline V gives CDR1 KGHDR, CDR2 SFDVKD. The CDR3 is CATSDSGTGGHISTDTQYF. The CDR3 bases are TGTGCCACCAGTGACTCCGGGACAGGGGGCCACATTAGCACAGATACGCAGTATTTT.

Worth noting for this clone: The junction differs from germline at one of its ends, possibly a read error. The rearrangement joins TRBV5-1 to TRBJ1-1; D unresolved. The CDR3 runs 14 residues. Looked up from germline, CDR1 is SGHRS and CDR2 is YFSETQ. In nucleotides, the CDR3 is TGTGCCAGCAGCTTGAACTCGGTGAACACTGAAGCTTTCTTT. Translating it yields CASSLNSVNTEAFF.

The rearrangement links TRBV9 to TRBJ2-2; perhaps TRBD1 as D (6 bases). The V end was cut by 0 bases, the J end by 6 bases, with 12 bases between. The CDR3 contains 15 residues. Germline V gene lookup returns CDR1 SGDLS and CDR2 YYNGEE. The CDR3 spells CASSVAGGASGELFF. The CDR3, as DNA: TGTGCCAGCAGCGTAGCTGGGGGCGCGTCCGGGGAGCTGTTTTTT. The full variable domain, rest sourced from reference TRBV9 and TRBJ2-2, is DSGVTQTPKHLITATGQRVTLRCSPRSGDLSVYWYQQSLDQGLQFLIQYYNGEERAKGNILERFSAQQFPDLHSELNLSSLELGDSALYFCASSVAGGASGELFFGEGSRLTVL.

The chain employs TRBV7-9 and TRBJ2-5; D gene unclear. CDR3 length equals 13 residues. The ends were cut back, 5 bases at V and 6 bases at J, with 13 bases in the middle. The germline gives CDR1 SEHNR, CDR2 FQNEAQ (reference sequence). The CDR3 sequence is CASSRAGEQTQYF. DNA of the CDR3: TGTGCCAGCAGCAGGGCAGGAGAACAGACCCAGTACTTC.

The rearrangement uses TRBV5-6 and TRBJ2-5; perhaps TRBD2 as D (6 bases). Germline loops: CDR1 SGHDT, CDR2 YYEEEE. The CDR3 is 16 amino acids. V dropped 1 base and J dropped 4 bases, with 17 bases sitting between them. The CDR3 nucleotides are TGTGCCAGCAGCTTGCCCAGCGGGCGGGGCAGAGAGACCCAGTACTTC. Residues: CASSLPSGRGRETQYF.

The J gene is TRBJ1-5, the V gene TRBV2; 8 nucleotides line up with TRBD1. Trimming removed 5 bases from V and 6 bases from J; junction bases left unmatched: 9. Germline CDR1 SNHLY, CDR2 FYNNEI. The length of the CDR3 is 15 residues. The CDR3 DNA reads as TGTGCCAGCAGTTCCGGACAGGGCGAGAGTCAGCCCCAGCATTTT. Encoded protein: CASSSGQGESQPQHF.

This clone has a handful of counts. This rearrangement joins TRBV6-1 to TRBJ2-1, with D perhaps matching TRBD2 (8 bases). Germline V gene sequence: CDR1 MNHNS, CDR2 SASEGT. Trimming removed 0 bases at V and 3 bases at J, with 15 bases between. The CDR3 is 17 amino acids. As DNA, the CDR3 is TGTGCCAGCAGTGAAGCAGGGGGCGGGACTAGCTACAATGAGCAGTTCTTC. This gives the protein CASSEAGGGTSYNEQFF.

This clone turned up a few times. V and J are TRBV24-1 and TRBJ1-2, with D possibly matching TRBD1 (5 bases). The CDR3 has 14 amino acids. Deletions cut 4 bases from V and 8 bases from J, with 16 bases between. Germline values: CDR1 KGHDR, CDR2 SFDVKD. DNA of the CDR3: TGTGCCACCAGTGAACGATCAGGGTTGTGGGGCTACACCTTC. Translating gives CATSERSGLWGYTF.

The rearrangement joins TRBV20-1 to TRBJ2-7; 7 nucleotides line up with TRBD2. Germline lookup yields CDR1 DFQATT and CDR2 SNEGSKA (reference sequence). The CDR3 has 8 residues. This CDR3 reads CGGEEQYV. The CDR3 region has the DNA TGCGGGGGGGAAGAGCAGTACGTC.

This rearrangement joins TRBV11-3 to TRBJ2-4; 9 bases agree with TRBD1. The CDR3 has 15 amino acids. V dropped 5 bases and J dropped 2; count of bases not matched to a gene: 4. CDR1 and CDR2 (germline): SGHNT, YENEEA. CDR3 DNA sequence: TGTGCCAGCAGCCCACAGGGGGCGACCAAAAACATTCAGTACTTC. This codes for CASSPQGATKNIQYF.

The rearrangement links TRBV18 to TRBJ2-4; D remains ambiguous. CDR3 size: 19 residues. Between the trimmed V and J ends, which lost 0 bases and 2 bases, there was a span of 20 bases. Germline V gene sequence: CDR1 KGHSH, CDR2 LQKENI. CDR3 amino acids: CASSPPMGPTYGSKNIQYF. The CDR3 DNA is TGTGCCAGCTCACCACCGATGGGCCCCACTTACGGCTCCAAAAACATTCAGTACTTC.

The chain links TRBV28 to TRBJ2-7; 8 nucleotides match TRBD1. The V gene's germline CDR1 is MDHEN and CDR2 SYDVKM. The CDR3 runs 14 residues. With V trimmed by 8 bases and J by 4 bases, 10 bases remained unmatched. CDR3 region: CASQGADLRYEQYV. Here the CDR3 DNA reads TGTGCCAGCCAGGGGGCTGATTTGAGATACGAGCAGTACGTC.

This sequence joins TRBV11-3 and TRBJ2-1; 8 bases fit TRBD1. The germline V gene has CDR1 SGHNT and CDR2 YENEEA. CDR3 length equals 17 residues. Trimming at V came to 0 bases and at J to 2 bases, leaving 6 bases not matched to a gene. The CDR3 region is CASSLDGQGAPYNEQFF. For the CDR3, the DNA is TGTGCCAGCAGCTTAGATGGCCAGGGGGCTCCCTACAATGAGCAGTTCTTC.

This sequence joins TRBV2 and TRBJ1-5, with D possibly being TRBD1 (6 bases). The CDR3 contains 18 residues. Germline V CDR1 and CDR2: SNHLY, FYNNEI. Trimming took 4 bases from V and 6 from J, leaving 25 bases between them. CDR3 protein: CASSGYRRAGAGGQPQHF. The CDR3 nucleotides read TGTGCCAGCAGTGGATATAGGAGAGCGGGGGCGGGAGGTCAGCCCCAGCATTTT.

V usage is TRBV9 and J usage is TRBJ2-3; D is undetermined. Germline CDR1 is SGDLS and CDR2 is YYNGEE. With 0 bases removed from V and 4 bases from J, the gap between germline ends came to 12 bases. The CDR3 sequence is 15 residues long. The CDR3 sequence is CASSVGPGRPDTQYF. The CDR3 bases are TGTGCCAGCAGCGTAGGACCAGGAAGGCCAGATACGCAGTATTTT. The full variable domain, in which reference TRBV9 and TRBJ2-3 provide the parts outside the CDR3, is DSGVTQTPKHLITATGQRVTLRCSPRSGDLSVYWYQQSLDQGLQFLIQYYNGEERAKGNILERFSAQQFPDLHSELNLSSLELGDSALYFCASSVGPGRPDTQYFGPGTRLTVL.

The V call is TRBV19, the J call TRBJ2-1, with 7 bases aligning to TRBD2. V lost 2 bases, J lost 10 bases, and 11 bases stayed unmatched. Germline V gene data show CDR1 as LNHDA and CDR2 as SQIVND (reference sequence). This CDR3 contains 15 residues. The chain's CDR3 is CASSISSGRAGEQFF. Written as DNA, the CDR3 is TGTGCCAGTAGTATAAGTAGCGGGCGCGCGGGGGAGCAGTTCTTC.

The V and J genes are TRBV3-1 (or the pseudogene TRBV3-2) and TRBJ1-5; 9 bases align to TRBD1. With V trimmed by 3 bases and J by 9 bases, 12 bases remained unmatched. CDR1 and CDR2 (germline): LGHDT, YNNKEL (reference sequence). This CDR3 contains 16 residues. Here the CDR3 DNA reads TGTGCCAGCAGCCAGGGAGTTGGACAGGGGAGCTGGCCCCAGCATTTT. Amino acid sequence: CASSQGVGQGSWPQHF.

The chain has TRBV9 and TRBJ2-6, with 8 nucleotides matching TRBD2. This CDR3 comprises 19 residues. The trim removed 1 base at V and 1 base at J, leaving 10 bases unmatched. Germline V gives CDR1 SGDLS, CDR2 YYNGEE. The CDR3 coding sequence is TGTGCCAGCAGCGTACCGTCCGGGAGGGCCGTTTCTGGGGCCAACGTCCTGACTTTC. Its protein product is CASSVPSGRAVSGANVLTF.

The rearrangement joins TRBV7-8 to TRBJ2-5; 9 bases are shared with TRBD2. Germline V CDR1 and CDR2: SGHVS, FQNEAQ. V shed 5 bases and J 7 bases; nucleotides not matched to a gene: 14. CDR3 length: 16 residues. CDR3 nucleotides: TGTGCCAGCAGCCTCTATAGCGGGGGAGCCTCCGGGACCCAGTACTTC. Its protein product is CASSLYSGGASGTQYF.